Listed below are T cell receptor beta chains from one sample, sequenced in a study of cytomegalovirus exposure and HLA in healthy donors. Only in-frame clones appear in the TCRdb table, and some are missing; sequencing was by immunoSEQ multiplex PCR. The sample has over 120,000 clones; more than 75% are singletons. The sample taken for sequencing was PBMCs. These receptors came from a man in his fifties in good health and CMV-seronegative. Both conserved end residues are part of each CDR3. A D gene is named only where the DNA matches it firmly.

j_call: TRBJ2-7; v_call: TRBV19; d_call: TRBD1; cdr3_aa: CASSRGPGQGNYEQYF
j_call: TRBJ1-1; v_call: TRBV7-9; d_call: .; cdr3_aa: CASSLGAENTEAFF
j_call: TRBJ2-5; v_call: TRBV9; d_call: TRBD2; cdr3_aa: CASSAGTSGGGTQYF
j_call: TRBJ2-1; v_call: TRBV5-4; d_call: .; cdr3_aa: CASSHKSDNEQFF
j_call: TRBJ2-3; v_call: TRBV4-1; d_call: .; cdr3_aa: CASSPRRWPPEEDTQYF
j_call: TRBJ2-2; v_call: TRBV27; d_call: .; cdr3_aa: CASMYSRDTGELFF
j_call: TRBJ2-2; v_call: TRBV29-1; d_call: TRBD1; cdr3_aa: CSVATSRQGSAGELFF
j_call: TRBJ1-3; v_call: TRBV2; d_call: .; cdr3_aa: CASRQTNSGNTIYF
j_call: TRBJ2-3; v_call: TRBV6-1; d_call: TRBD2; cdr3_aa: CASAGLAGGAGYF
j_call: TRBJ2-5; v_call: TRBV7-9; d_call: .; cdr3_aa: CASSSSAETQYF
j_call: TRBJ2-5; v_call: TRBV19; d_call: .; cdr3_aa: CASSIDLGTLGKTQYF
j_call: TRBJ2-3; v_call: TRBV19; d_call: TRBD1; cdr3_aa: CASSSPGGVSDTQYF
j_call: TRBJ2-5; v_call: TRBV5-1; d_call: TRBD2; cdr3_aa: CASTSIAGQETQYF
j_call: TRBJ1-4; v_call: TRBV9; d_call: .; cdr3_aa: CASSLRPATNEKLFF
j_call: TRBJ1-2; v_call: TRBV10-3; d_call: .; cdr3_aa: CAISEPTGDNYGYTF
j_call: TRBJ2-2; v_call: TRBV10-1; d_call: .; cdr3_aa: CASSERPAGELFF